The rows below give T cell receptor beta chains drawn from one sample of a study of OX40 agonist ivuxolimab in advanced cancers. The data were produced by immunoSEQ multiplex PCR, yet TCRdb's version contains in-frame clones alone and is incomplete. The sample includes about 100,000 clones, approximately 90% seen only once; the top ten take about 1.2%. The specimen comprised CD4+ or CD8+ T cells sorted from blood, sampled in a trial of the OX40 agonist ivuxolimab. These receptors were collected from an adult with an advanced solid tumor such as melanoma, head and neck, liver or kidney cancer. CDR3s include the opening cysteine and the closing phenylalanine or tryptophan. A D gene is named only where the DNA matches it firmly. Clone sizes are given selectively: once, few, many, or a class where the clone is expanded.

TRBD1	TRBV6-1	-	TRBJ1-6	TGTGCCAGCAGTAGACAGGGCCCAAGAGATTCACCCCTCCACTTT	CASSRQGPRDSPLHF
TRBD2	TRBV28	-	TRBJ2-1	TGTGCCAGCAGTTGGGGACTAGCGGGAGGTAATGAGCAGTTCTTC	CASSWGLAGGNEQFF
-	TRBV18	few	TRBJ1-1	TGTGCCAGCTCACCACCTCCCCAACAGGGTGTAACTGAAGCTTTCTTT	CASSPPPQQGVTEAFF
TRBD2	TRBV5-6	-	TRBJ2-3	TGTGCCAGCAGCTTCCGGACGGGGGGTACGCAGTATTTT	CASSFRTGGTQYF
-	TRBV5-1	-	TRBJ2-1	TGCGCCAGCAGCTTCGTGTGGTCTAAGAACAATGAGCAGTTCTTC	CASSFVWSKNNEQFF
TRBD2	TRBV6-1	-	TRBJ2-1	TGTGCCAGCCGACTAGCGGGAAGAAATGAGCAGTTCTTC	CASRLAGRNEQFF
TRBD2	TRBV11-2	-	TRBJ2-3	TGTGCCAGCAGCTTTACTAGCGGGCTCACAGATACGCAGTATTTT	CASSFTSGLTDTQYF
-	TRBV6-6	-	TRBJ1-1	TGTGCCAGCAGTTACAGGAGTGGTGAAGCTTTCTTT	CASSYRSGEAFF
-	TRBV6-5	-	TRBJ2-7	TGTGCCAGCAGTTATAGGTTCCTCTCCTACGAGCAGTACTTC	CASSYRFLSYEQYF
TRBD1	TRBV28	-	TRBJ2-7	TGTGCCAGCAGGTCGGGACAGGGGGCTGACGAGCAGTACTTC	CASRSGQGADEQYF
-	TRBV21-1	-	TRBJ2-5	TGTGCCAGCAGCAAAAAGCGACCTAGCGGGAGGGCCTCGGAGACCCAGTACTTC	CASSKKRPSGRASETQYF
-	TRBV7-3	-	TRBJ1-1	TGTGCCAGCAGCCCCCAACAGGGCCCCGCTGAAGCTTTCTTT	CASSPQQGPAEAFF
-	TRBV30	few	TRBJ1-5	TGTGCCTGGAGTGTACTGGGGGCCGGCAATCAGCCCCAGCATTTT	CAWSVLGAGNQPQHF
TRBD1	TRBV28	-	TRBJ1-2	TGTGCCAGCAGCCCCGGGACAGGGGTTCGCCATGGCTACACCTTC	CASSPGTGVRHGYTF
TRBD2	TRBV5-1	-	TRBJ2-7	TGCGCCAGCAGCTTCGGGGCTAGCGGAAGTGATTACGAGCAGTACTTC	CASSFGASGSDYEQYF
-	TRBV7-3	-	TRBJ1-1	TGTGCCAGCAGCTTAACGGTAGGGACGAACACTGAAGCTTTCTTT	CASSLTVGTNTEAFF
-	TRBV4-3	-	TRBJ1-2	TGCGCCAGCAGCCAAGACTCAACCGGAGGGGGAGCTAACTATGGCTACACCTTC	CASSQDSTGGGANYGYTF
-	TRBV11-2	-	TRBJ1-2	TGTGCCAGCAGTCCTAGCCGGGGGTCCTATGGCTACACCTTC	CASSPSRGSYGYTF
-	TRBV10-1	-	TRBJ1-2	TGCGCCAGCAGTGAGCCAGGGCATTATGGCTACACCTTC	CASSEPGHYGYTF
-	TRBV6-5	-	TRBJ2-3	TGTGCCAGCAGCCGGGACCCGACAAGCACAGATACGCAGTATTTT	CASSRDPTSTDTQYF
TRBD2	TRBV9	-	TRBJ2-3	TGTGCCAGCAGCGCCTCGACTAGCGGGAGCACAGATACGCAGTATTTT	CASSASTSGSTDTQYF
-	TRBV27	once	TRBJ2-7	TGTGCCAGCAGTTTAAAACGGCGCGACGAGCAGTACTTC	CASSLKRRDEQYF
-	TRBV13	-	TRBJ2-7	TGTGCCAGCAGCTTACGGCCCAGGGACTACGAGCAGTACTTC	CASSLRPRDYEQYF
-	TRBV5-1	few	TRBJ1-1	TGCGCCAGCAGCTCGGGACAGAACACTGAAGCTTTCTTT	CASSSGQNTEAFF
TRBD2	TRBV29-1	-	TRBJ2-3	TGCAGCGTTTTATCAGCGGGAGTTGATACGCAGTATTTT	CSVLSAGVDTQYF
-	TRBV30	-	TRBJ2-7	TGTGCCTCACTGACAGGTTCCAACGAGCAGTACTTC	CASLTGSNEQYF
-	TRBV6-5	-	TRBJ1-2	TGTGCCAGCAGTTACGGGGGCGCCCAGCAAGGGGGCTACACCTTC	CASSYGGAQQGGYTF
TRBD1	TRBV30	-	TRBJ2-2	TGTGCCTGGCGCGCCAGGGGGTATACCGGGGAGCTGTTTTTT	CAWRARGYTGELFF
TRBD1	TRBV7-2	-	TRBJ1-5	TGTGCCAGCAGAGCCGGGACAGGGGCACAGCCCCAGCATTTT	CASRAGTGAQPQHF
TRBD1	TRBV11-3	-	TRBJ1-5	TGTGCCAGCAGCGCAGGGGGCCTTCAGCCCCAGCATTTT	CASSAGGLQPQHF
-	TRBV15	-	TRBJ1-5	TGTGCCACCAGCAGAGATACCCACCAGCCCCAGCATTTT	CATSRDTHQPQHF
TRBD2	TRBV9	-	TRBJ2-3	TGTGCCAGCAGCGTACGGGCTAGCGGGAATGCAGATACGCAGTATTTT	CASSVRASGNADTQYF
-	TRBV9	-	TRBJ2-7	TGTGCCAGCACCAACTACGAGCAGTACTTC	CASTNYEQYF
-	TRBV7-9	-	TRBJ2-4	TGTGCCAGCAGCTTATACGGCGACTTCGGCATTCAGTACTTC	CASSLYGDFGIQYF
-	TRBV18	-	TRBJ2-3	TGTGCCAGCTCACCGACCACAGATACGCAGTATTTT	CASSPTTDTQYF
-	TRBV27	-	TRBJ2-7	TGTGCCAGCAGTTTCTCGGGGGAGGCCTCCTACGAGCAGTACTTC	CASSFSGEASYEQYF
-	TRBV19	-	TRBJ1-5	TGTGCCAGTAGTAGGTCGAACAATCAGCCCCAGCATTTT	CASSRSNNQPQHF
TRBD2	TRBV5-8	-	TRBJ2-7	TGTGCCAGCAGCTTGTTGGGGACTAGCGACGAGCAGTACTTC	CASSLLGTSDEQYF
-	TRBV7-9	-	TRBJ1-5	TGTGCCAGCAGCTTAGGTTATCAGCCCCAGCATTTT	CASSLGYQPQHF
TRBD1	TRBV18	-	TRBJ2-1	TGTGCCAGCTCACCTCCCGGGACAGGGGGCAATGAGCAGTTCTTC	CASSPPGTGGNEQFF
TRBD1	TRBV7-3	-	TRBJ1-6	TGTGCCAGCAGCCTACAGGGGGAGAATAATTCACCCCTCCACTTT	CASSLQGENNSPLHF
-	TRBV11-3	-	TRBJ1-1	TGTGCCAGCAGCTTAGGAGGGGCCATTGGGACTGAAGCTTTCTTT	CASSLGGAIGTEAFF
-	TRBV9	once	TRBJ2-2	TGTGCCACAAAGCGGACGGCAGATAACACCGGGGAGCTGTTTTTT	CATKRTADNTGELFF
-	TRBV28	-	TRBJ1-2	TGTGCCAGCAGTACCTCCGGGACGGGAGCGTATGGCTACACCTTC	CASSTSGTGAYGYTF
TRBD1	TRBV6-6	-	TRBJ2-4	TGTGCCAGCATCCATCGACAGGGTGGCCCTAAAAACATTCAGTACTTC	CASIHRQGGPKNIQYF
-	TRBV7-8	-	TRBJ2-1	TGTGCCAGCAGTTTTTCCTTCAATGAGCAGTTCTTC	CASSFSFNEQFF
-	TRBV9	-	TRBJ1-1	TGTGCCAGCAGCGGTCACAGGGAAGTGGCTGAAGCTTTCTTT	CASSGHREVAEAFF
-	TRBV19	-	TRBJ1-1	TGTGCCAGTAGTATTACTAGGAACACTGAAGCTTTCTTT	CASSITRNTEAFF
-	TRBV7-8	-	TRBJ2-2	TGTGCCAGCAGCTTCTTGGGACGGGCGAACACCGGGGAGCTGTTTTTT	CASSFLGRANTGELFF
-	TRBV20-1	-	TRBJ2-7	TGCAGTGCTAGTCCCTACGAGCAGTACTTC	CSASPYEQYF
-	TRBV23-1	-	TRBJ1-4	TGCGCCAGCAGTCAATGGGGACTGGACACTTGGGTACCCTATTCAACTAATGAAAAACTGTTTTTT	CASSQWGLDTWVPYSTNEKLFF
-	TRBV9	-	TRBJ2-7	TGTGCCAGCAGCGTCCGGGACCAGGAACCCTACGAGCAGTACTTC	CASSVRDQEPYEQYF